This T cell receptor beta chain was obtained from a study of blood T cell repertoires in COVID-19. Study background: Acute and convalescent COVID-19 samples came from the United States, Italy and Spain.

The CDR3 sequence is 13 residues long. Trimming removed 2 bases at V and 5 bases at J, with 9 bases between. Germline assignment: CDR1 MNHNY and CDR2 SVGAGI (reference sequence). Clones were sequenced by immunoSEQ multiplex PCR, and TCRdb holds only the in-frame ones, with some missing. This sample has a few hundred thousand clones, with roughly 87% found just once. The clonotype was recovered from a woman in her sixties with COVID-19, enrolled during active disease. The J gene is TRBJ1-2, the V gene TRBV6-6; D possibly corresponds to TRBD1 (5 bases). Input material: peripheral blood. CDR3 protein: CASSYGTLYGYTF. In DNA form, the CDR3 reads TGTGCCAGCAGTTACGGGACTTTATATGGCTACACCTTC.